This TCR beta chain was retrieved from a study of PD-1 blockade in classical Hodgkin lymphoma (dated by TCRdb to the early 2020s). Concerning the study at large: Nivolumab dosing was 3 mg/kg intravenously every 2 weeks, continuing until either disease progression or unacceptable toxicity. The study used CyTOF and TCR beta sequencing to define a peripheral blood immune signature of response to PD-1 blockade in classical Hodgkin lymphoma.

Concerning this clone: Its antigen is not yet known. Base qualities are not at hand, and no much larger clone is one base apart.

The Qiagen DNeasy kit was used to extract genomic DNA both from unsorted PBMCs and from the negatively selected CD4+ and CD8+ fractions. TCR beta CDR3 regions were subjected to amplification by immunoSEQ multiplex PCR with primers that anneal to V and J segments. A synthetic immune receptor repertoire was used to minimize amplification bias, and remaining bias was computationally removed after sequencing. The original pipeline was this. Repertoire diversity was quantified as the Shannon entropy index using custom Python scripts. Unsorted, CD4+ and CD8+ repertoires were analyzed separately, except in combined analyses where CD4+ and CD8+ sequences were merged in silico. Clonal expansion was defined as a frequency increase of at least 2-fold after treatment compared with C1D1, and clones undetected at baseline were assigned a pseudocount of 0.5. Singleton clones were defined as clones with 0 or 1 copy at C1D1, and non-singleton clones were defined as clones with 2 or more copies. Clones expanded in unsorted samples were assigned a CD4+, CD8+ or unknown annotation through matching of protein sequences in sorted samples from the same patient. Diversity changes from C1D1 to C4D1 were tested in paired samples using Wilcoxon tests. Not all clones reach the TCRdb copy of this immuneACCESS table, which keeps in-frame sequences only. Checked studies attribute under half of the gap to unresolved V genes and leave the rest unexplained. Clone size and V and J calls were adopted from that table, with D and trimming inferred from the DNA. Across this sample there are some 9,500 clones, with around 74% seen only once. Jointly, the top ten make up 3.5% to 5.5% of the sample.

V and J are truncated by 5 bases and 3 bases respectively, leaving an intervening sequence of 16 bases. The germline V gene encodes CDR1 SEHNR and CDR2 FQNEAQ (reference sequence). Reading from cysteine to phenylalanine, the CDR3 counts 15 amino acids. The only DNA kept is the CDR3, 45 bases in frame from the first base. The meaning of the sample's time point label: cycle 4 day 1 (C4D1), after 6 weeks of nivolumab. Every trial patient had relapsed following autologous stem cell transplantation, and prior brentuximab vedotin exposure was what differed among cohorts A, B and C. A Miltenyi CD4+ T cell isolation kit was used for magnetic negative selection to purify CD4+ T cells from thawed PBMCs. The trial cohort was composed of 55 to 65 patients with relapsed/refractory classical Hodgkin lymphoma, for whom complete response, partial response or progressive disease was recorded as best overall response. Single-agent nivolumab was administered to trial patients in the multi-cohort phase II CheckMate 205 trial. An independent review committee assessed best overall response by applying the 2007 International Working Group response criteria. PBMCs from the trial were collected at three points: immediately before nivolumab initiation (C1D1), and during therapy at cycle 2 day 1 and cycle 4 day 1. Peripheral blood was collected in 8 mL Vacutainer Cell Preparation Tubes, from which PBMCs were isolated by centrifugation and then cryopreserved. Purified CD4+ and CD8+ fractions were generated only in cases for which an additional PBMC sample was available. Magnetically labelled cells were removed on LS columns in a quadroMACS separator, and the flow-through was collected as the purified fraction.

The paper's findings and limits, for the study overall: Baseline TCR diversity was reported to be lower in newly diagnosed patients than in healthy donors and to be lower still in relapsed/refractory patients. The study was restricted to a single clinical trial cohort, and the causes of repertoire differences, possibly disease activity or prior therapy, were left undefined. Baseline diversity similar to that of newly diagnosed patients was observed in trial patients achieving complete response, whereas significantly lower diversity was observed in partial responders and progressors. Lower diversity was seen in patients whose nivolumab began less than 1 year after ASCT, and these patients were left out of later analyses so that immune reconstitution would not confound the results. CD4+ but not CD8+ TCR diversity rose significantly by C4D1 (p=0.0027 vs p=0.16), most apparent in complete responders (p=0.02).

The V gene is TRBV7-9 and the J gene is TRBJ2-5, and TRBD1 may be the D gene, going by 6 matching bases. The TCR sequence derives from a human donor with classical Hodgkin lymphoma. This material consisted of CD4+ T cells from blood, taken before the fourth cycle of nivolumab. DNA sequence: TGTGCCAGCAGCCCCCGGGACATTAGGAAAGAGACCCAGTACTTC. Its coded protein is CASSPRDIRKETQYF.